The 14 T cell receptor beta chains reported below all come from one sample, sequenced in a study of OX40 agonist ivuxolimab in advanced cancers. Assay: immunoSEQ multiplex PCR; the TCRdb copy retains only in-frame clones and omits some. The repertoire holds approximately 52,000 clones, with approximately 94% as singletons. Source: CD4+ or CD8+ T cells sorted from blood, taken in a trial of the OX40 agonist ivuxolimab. These receptors were taken from an adult with an advanced solid tumor such as melanoma, head and neck, liver or kidney cancer.

This chain connects TRBV9 to TRBJ2-7, with D maybe TRBD2 (6 bases). The CDR3 covers 16 residues. CDR1 and CDR2 (germline): SGDLS, YYNGEE. Between the trimmed V and J ends, which lost 0 bases and 1 base, there was a span of 14 bases. CDR3 in amino acids: CASSVAGGAGSYEQYF. CDR3 sequence (DNA): TGTGCCAGCAGCGTAGCCGGAGGGGCAGGTTCCTACGAGCAGTACTTC.

The genes are TRBV4-1 and TRBJ2-1; 7 positions match TRBD2. The length of the CDR3 is 15 residues. The V and J ends lost 0 bases and 5 bases, in that order; junction bases with no gene match: 4. Germline assignment: CDR1 MGHRA and CDR2 YSYEKL. As DNA, the CDR3 is TGCGCCAGCAGCCAAGATTCGGGGGGAAACAATGAGCAGTTCTTC. Translated: CASSQDSGGNNEQFF.

The chain carries TRBV30 and TRBJ2-7, with D maybe TRBD2 (6 bases). The germline gives CDR1 GTSNPN, CDR2 SVGIG (reference sequence). The germline V and J ends were trimmed by 0 bases and 3 bases, with 9 bases remaining between them. This CDR3 is 13 amino acids long. Here the CDR3 DNA reads TGTGCCTGGAGTGTTTGGACTAACTACGAGCAGTACTTC. It codes for CAWSVWTNYEQYF.

The chain uses TRBV29-1 and TRBJ1-1; D unclear. Looked up from germline, CDR1 is SQVTM and CDR2 is ANQGSEA. The V end lost 4 bases, the J end lost 4 bases, and 4 bases lay between the germline ends. This CDR3 comprises 10 residues. The CDR3 sequence is CSVAGTEAFF. As DNA, the CDR3 is TGCAGCGTTGCGGGCACTGAAGCTTTCTTT.

The rearrangement uses TRBV5-6 and TRBJ1-1, with unresolved D. Deletions cut 0 bases from V and 3 bases from J, with 21 bases between. Looked up from germline, CDR1 is SGHDT and CDR2 is YYEEEE. This CDR3 is 18 amino acids long. The CDR3 coding sequence is TGTGCCAGCAGCTTGGAGGCCTCGCGGCCCTGGCGGGACACTGAAGCTTTCTTT. Its translation: CASSLEASRPWRDTEAFF. Filled out from reference TRBV5-6 and TRBJ1-1, the complete variable domain reads DAGVTQSPTHLIKTRGQQVTLRCSPKSGHDTVSWYQQALGQGPQFIFQYYEEEERQRGNFPDRFSGHQFPNYSSELNVNALLLGDSALYLCASSLEASRPWRDTEAFFGQGTRLTVV.

The chain has TRBV5-6 and TRBJ1-1, with unresolved D. This CDR3 comprises 12 residues. The germline V gene encodes CDR1 SGHDT and CDR2 YYEEEE. V lost 2 bases, J lost 1 base, and 3 bases lay in between. CDR3 DNA sequence: TGTGCCAGCAGCTTTGGGAACACTGAAGCTTTCTTT. Translated: CASSFGNTEAFF.

The chain has TRBV11-3 and TRBJ1-4, with D possibly TRBD1 on 5 matching bases. Germline V gene data show CDR1 as SGHNT and CDR2 as YENEEA. Trimming removed 3 bases from V and 8 bases from J, with 19 bases in between. The CDR3 is 16 amino acids. CDR3 coding DNA: TGTGCCAGCAGCTTCGCGGGCGGGACGGAACCCGAAAAACTGTTTTTT. Residues: CASSFAGGTEPEKLFF.

V gene TRBV29-1 combines with J gene TRBJ2-2; TRBD2 might be the D (5 bases). The CDR3 length is 12 residues. Germline V gene lookup returns CDR1 SQVTM and CDR2 ANQGSEA. Trimming left V 2 bases short and J 7 bases short, with 8 bases between. The chain's CDR3 is CSVEYGSGELFF. The CDR3 DNA is TGCAGCGTTGAATATGGGAGCGGGGAGCTGTTTTTT.

The rearrangement uses TRBV7-2 and TRBJ2-4; D unclear. V was trimmed by 4 bases and J by 0 bases, leaving 13 bases between them. CDR3 length: 16 amino acids. Germline V lookup: CDR1 SGHTA, CDR2 FQGNSA. The CDR3: CASSSPEEPAKNIQYF. The CDR3 DNA is TGTGCCAGCAGCTCCCCCGAGGAGCCAGCCAAAAACATTCAGTACTTC.

V and J are TRBV9 and TRBJ2-1; D gene uncertain. Germline assignment: CDR1 SGDLS and CDR2 YYNGEE. Trimming cost V 0 bases and J 0 bases, with 7 bases left between them. This CDR3 has 15 residues. CDR3 loop: CASSVGLSSYNEQFF. CDR3 bases: TGTGCCAGCAGCGTAGGGCTAAGCTCCTACAATGAGCAGTTCTTC.

The CDR3 spells CASSQGGTVINTIYF. In DNA, the CDR3 is TGTGCCAGCAGCCAGGGGGGGACAGTCATAAACACCATATATTTT. The genes are TRBV13 and TRBJ1-3, with 7 bases lining up with TRBD1. Losses at the gene ends were 5 bases for V and 6 bases for J; bases not matched to a gene: 10. Germline CDR1 and CDR2: PRHDT and FYEKMQ (reference sequence). The CDR3 sequence is 15 residues long.

The V and J genes are TRBV4-1 and TRBJ2-7, with D tentatively TRBD2 (6 bases). Germline V CDR1 and CDR2: MGHRA, YSYEKL. Trimming removed 0 bases from V and 4 bases from J, with 10 bases in between. The CDR3 loop spans 14 amino acids. The CDR3 coding sequence is TGCGCCAGCAGCCAAGATCCGGGAGATTACGAGCAGTACTTC. This translates into CASSQDPGDYEQYF.

The rearrangement joins TRBV5-1 to TRBJ2-1; 11 positions match TRBD2. The CDR3 covers 17 residues. Germline-derived CDR1 and CDR2 are SGHRS and YFSETQ. V was clipped by 1 base and J by 4 bases; unmatched bases: 7. This CDR3 is CASSLTSGSASYNEQFF. The CDR3 DNA reads as TGCGCCAGCAGCTTGACTAGCGGGAGTGCTTCGTACAATGAGCAGTTCTTC.

On this clone: One junction end disagrees with the germline gene, perhaps due to a read error. This chain links TRBV4-3 with TRBJ2-1; either TRBD1 or TRBD2 may supply D (5 bases each). Per the germline V gene, CDR1 is LGHNA and CDR2 is YSLEER. CDR3 length: 15 amino acids. The CDR3 sequence is CASSHGAGSYNEQFF. DNA for the CDR3: TGCGCCAGCAGCCACGGGGCCGGGTCCTACAATGAACAGTTCTTC.